This T cell receptor beta chain was obtained from a study of cytomegalovirus exposure and HLA in healthy donors (dated by TCRdb to the late 2010s). With regard to the full study: An earlier analysis of 587 of the donors reported 250 to 300 Gb of sequence data and around 120 million unique TCR beta sequences from 190 million or so T cells. Every discovery cohort repertoire had been produced on one sequencing platform. Among the roughly 400 genotyped donors, 75% to 90% belonged to the genetic ancestry cluster associated with self-reported Caucasian donors. An early release that covered some 640 HLA-typed donors contained approximately 320 gigabases of sequencing data and tens of millions of unique TCR sequences. Because of strong linkage in the cohort, five DR-DQ haplotypes were treated as single units for association and clustering. The number of typed donors differed by locus: 629-630 for A, B, C, DRB1 and DQB1; approximately 530 for DQA1; about 600 for DPA1; and some 470 for DPB1. High-throughput TCR immunosequencing, statistical association of individual TCRs with disease status, and machine learning were combined to predict cytomegalovirus infection status. Genome-wide SNP genotypes for about three fifths of the roughly 700 donors were used in a later genetic analysis, which treated that subset as a discovery cohort. Class I and class II HLA loci were covered by the typing at four-digit resolution. A later analysis re-analyzed previously published TCR beta repertoires from hundreds of donors and added high-resolution HLA genotyping to study TCR occurrence patterns. To decide whether each TCR beta V gene segment behaved as functional or pseudogenic, an earlier analysis of over 500 of the donors relied on high-throughput TCR beta sequencing. In addition to the first cohort of roughly 700 subjects, a separate validation cohort of approximately 110 different subjects was used. The study aimed to test whether signatures of past pathogen exposure could be identified by cataloging public T cell receptors. Across around 400 genotyped donors of the cohort, an average of about 240,000 unique TCR beta nucleotide sequences per donor were sequenced, and roughly a sixth of those sequences were non-productive. In the later analysis, no new phenotypic data were used to find candidate immune exposures; instead, reliance was placed on TCR beta sequences and their occurrence across donors. The study profiled the T cell repertoires of around 700 subjects by immunosequencing and related them to cytomegalovirus serostatus. Alongside the repertoire data, information on donor age, sex, ethnicity and CMV serostatus was compiled.

The library came from the immunoSEQ multiplex PCR assay. The multiplex PCR relied on a mix of 60 forward primers for TCR Vbeta segments and 13 reverse primers for TCR Jbeta segments. Amplification of the CDR3 region of rearranged TCR beta genes was performed with a multiplex PCR assay on genomic DNA. The amplified TCR beta libraries were sequenced on the Illumina HiSeq System as 87-base-pair reads. The authors' pipeline ran thus. A later analysis counted about 80 million unique TCR beta chains across the 690 or so repertoires, and 10 million to 12 million of these chains were shared by at least two donors. Raw reads were error-corrected and collapsed into unique sequences by a nearest-neighbor algorithm in which closely related sequences were merged to remove PCR and sequencing errors. Alignment of CDR3 sequences to IMGT reference sequences was used to assign V, D and J gene segments. For a sequence to be retained, at least a six-nucleotide match to both a V gene segment and a J gene segment was required. Rearrangements were called productive when the CDR3 lacked stop codons and stayed in frame with V and J; all others were non-productive. Following IMGT convention, CDR3 was defined as the stretch from the second conserved V-encoded cysteine up to the conserved J-encoded phenylalanine. The earlier analysis of about 570 of the donors excluded any sequence lacking an unambiguous match to a single V gene segment. In an earlier analysis of roughly 600 of the donors, a V segment was called functional when productive rearrangements were above 56.7%, and segregating when the standard deviation between donors exceeded 5%. A statistical classification framework was developed to diagnose cytomegalovirus status using the catalog of TCR beta chain sequences. A later analysis assigned V and J genes by comparing TCR nucleotide sequences with IMGT/GENE-DB human TR gene sequences. The TCRdist pipeline was used in a later analysis to assign CDR3 sequences and most-parsimonious VDJ recombination scenarios. In a later analysis, each TCR beta chain was defined by its CDR3 amino acid sequence together with its V-gene family, and reads lacking a unique V-gene family were excluded. In a later analysis, 500 to 700 highly shared, low-generation-probability nucleotide sequences were removed to address suspected cross-contamination and a sequencing artifact. In a later analysis, a clonal expansion index for each public chain was calculated from normalized within-repertoire ranks of inferred template counts. In a later analysis, generation probabilities were computed using a VDJ recombination model fitted to out-of-frame rearrangements, and the results were checked against IGoR. A later analysis scored TCR-TCR, TCR-HLA and TCR-CMV co-occurrence with hypergeometric tests, applying a repertoire-size bias correction to TCR pairs. To estimate false discovery rates, a later analysis permuted the HLA or CMV assignments 20 times. In a later analysis, co-occurring TCRs were grouped with DBSCAN, and TCRdist sequence similarity was added when clustering was performed within HLA-allele-positive subsets. For co-occurrence clustering, repertoires with fewer than 30,000 or more than 120,000 public chains were excluded, along with roughly 5 repertoires with anomalous nucleotide sharing. TCRdb holds this immuneACCESS table with in-frame rearrangements only. Some clones are missing; in checked studies, unresolved V genes explain under half, and the rest has no known cause. V and J calls and clone size are as listed in that table; D and trimming were resolved from the DNA. In all, the sample holds 30,000 to 40,000 clones, and over 60% of those were seen once. Clones ranked in the top ten supply more than 6.5% of the sample.

The CDR3 runs 18 residues from the cysteine to the phenylalanine. Solely the CDR3 DNA is kept, with 54 bases framed from the first base. The germline ends are 14 bases apart after V is trimmed by 1 base and J by 1 base. CDR1 and CDR2 are drawn from the germline V gene: MGHRA, YSYEKL. Paper-wide results and their limitations: A later analysis found that TCR association rates varied across HLA loci, with DRB1 alleles showing the most associated TCRs and HLA-C alleles the fewest. Linkage disequilibrium might explain the correlated functional status among segregating V segments, but an unknown experimental factor could not be ruled out. A group of highly shared sequence variants was considered likely to be a technical artifact of the sequencing pipeline. The earlier analysis of a few hundred of the donors excluded about 16 rarely observed V segments, including chromosome 9 orphons, because counts were too low. A further reported finding was that TCR beta sequences accurately predicted the HLA-A and HLA-B alleles for most subjects in the first cohort. Because HLA typing was unavailable for some donors at each locus, only the typed subset was used in association tests. Only TCR beta chains were sequenced in this cohort, and the absence of alpha or paired-chain data limited detectable features. Compared with equally common non-associated chains, HLA-associated TCR beta chains in a later analysis were more clonally expanded and had lower generation probabilities. Assigning TCR associations to individual alleles was difficult when HLA alleles, especially DR and DQ, strongly co-occurred. Because the 87-base-pair reads could not distinguish some IMGT-functional V segments, including TRBV6-2 and TRBV6-3, those segments were excluded. It was suggested by the authors that the approach could potentially be generalized to other disease states and immunological phenotypes. Specific HLA alleles were associated with over 15,000 TCR beta sequences at a false discovery rate of 0.05 in a later analysis. While some public TCRs were present in many individuals, most TCR sequences turned up only very rarely across donors. V-gene and J-gene trimming of TCR beta chains was associated with a missense DCLRE1C variant in a later genetic analysis, and the association was replicated in an independent cohort. Compared with the approximately 710-donor mean, donors in an Asian-associated ancestry cluster had fewer N-insertions in productive TCRs, according to a later genetic analysis. For the cohort, immune exposure information was limited to CMV serostatus. Broadly in line with IMGT annotations, most TCR beta V segments showed up in productive rearrangements about 87% or about 30% of the time in an earlier analysis of several hundred of the donors. Most CMV-associated TCR beta chains appeared to be HLA-restricted in a later analysis, and the HLA associations seemed to be driven largely by CMV exposure. Cytomegalovirus status was reported to be diagnosed by the classifier with high specificity and sensitivity in both the original and validation cohorts. The study gave a list of some 150 TCR beta chains associated with cytomegalovirus. A few of the identified cytomegalovirus-associated TCR beta chains were confirmed in vitro to be specific for cytomegalovirus antigens. In a later analysis, several top co-occurrence clusters were reported to appear linked to parvovirus B19, influenza, CMV and Epstein-Barr virus. Sequencing depth was assumed to be roughly uniform across donors in the presence/absence analyses, though that assumption may not hold.

This clone has only a few counts. No antigen is known for it. Per-base qualities were not stored, and no clone one base away is much larger. The cohort was made up of 500 to 850 healthy bone marrow donors. All cohort members were sampled while nominally healthy, although unrecorded immune exposures were likely present. The donor tested CMV seronegative, placing the donor among the 350 or so seronegative members of the cohort. Each donor provided a peripheral blood sample, and peripheral blood mononuclear cells were used for TCR beta sequencing. The Qiagen DNeasy Blood Extraction Kit was used to extract genomic DNA from the blood cell samples.

Material: PBMCs. The chain uses TRBV4-1 and TRBJ2-6; the D gene cannot be named for sure. The receptor's source is a man aged 30-40 years in good health and CMV-seronegative. CDR3 sequence: CASSQGVAAGSGANVLTF. At the DNA level, the sequence is TGCGCCAGCAGCCAAGGAGTTGCGGCTGGGTCTGGGGCCAACGTCCTGACTTTC.